The source of this T cell receptor beta chain is a study of T cell responses to AZD1222 COVID-19 vaccine. Trimming cost V 7 bases and J 6 bases, with 15 bases left between them. This CDR3 region has 14 residues. Germline V gives CDR1 MDHEN, CDR2 SYDVKM. Produced via immunoSEQ multiplex PCR; TCRdb's table is partial and in-frame only. The sample has approximately 120,000 clones, roughly 93% seen once. The study, taken as a whole, reports: Clonal diversity may have been underestimated in mostly white British donors. Repertoires were sampled only after the peak T cell response.

As to this clone: No antigen is known for it.

This TCR was sampled from an adult in good health. Sequenced material: peripheral blood, taken on day 0 of AZD1222 vaccination. This rearrangement joins TRBV28 to TRBJ2-2; D is possibly TRBD1 or TRBD2 (7 bases each). DNA for the CDR3: TGTGCCAGCATCACCCCAGGGGGGGCCGGGGAGCTGTTTTTT. It is translated as CASITPGGAGELFF.